This is a list of T cell receptor beta chains from one sample in a study of control samples from healthy donors and cancer patients. Sequencing was performed with immunoSEQ multiplex PCR; in TCRdb, only in-frame clones are kept and a portion is missing. Of some 100,000 clones detected, roughly three quarters appear once; the ten largest clones hold over 9.5%. Sequencing used blood. These receptors all stem from a woman between 25 and 40 years old in good health. Both conserved end residues are part of each CDR3. Fields, in order: J gene, V gene, clone size, D gene, CDR3 protein, CDR3 DNA. A D gene is named only where the DNA matches it firmly. Clone size is shown for a subset of rows, as once, few, many or a class of expanded clone.

J gene: TRBJ2-1; V gene: TRBV10-3; clone size: .; D gene: .; CDR3 protein: CAISESRGRESYNEQFF; CDR3 DNA: TGTGCCATCAGTGAGTCGAGGGGACGAGAATCCTACAATGAGCAGTTCTTC
J gene: TRBJ2-6; V gene: TRBV2; clone size: .; D gene: .; CDR3 protein: CASRILGSGANVLTF; CDR3 DNA: TGTGCCAGCAGGATATTGGGCTCTGGGGCCAACGTCCTGACTTTC
J gene: TRBJ1-1; V gene: TRBV12-5; clone size: once; D gene: .; CDR3 protein: CASGLVLDRTNTEAFF; CDR3 DNA: TGTGCTAGTGGTTTGGTACTTGACCGCACGAACACTGAAGCTTTCTTT
J gene: TRBJ1-4; V gene: TRBV5-8; clone size: .; D gene: .; CDR3 protein: CASSLGGGINEKLFF; CDR3 DNA: TGTGCCAGCAGCCTAGGGGGGGGGATAAATGAAAAACTGTTTTTT
J gene: TRBJ2-5; V gene: TRBV25-1; clone size: .; D gene: TRBD2; CDR3 protein: CASSGGGALVETQYF; CDR3 DNA: TGTGCCAGCAGCGGCGGGGGGGCCTTAGTTGAGACCCAGTACTTC
J gene: TRBJ1-3; V gene: TRBV9; clone size: .; D gene: .; CDR3 protein: CASSVGAGRTSGNTIYF; CDR3 DNA: TGTGCCAGCAGCGTAGGGGCAGGGCGAACCTCTGGAAACACCATATATTTT
J gene: TRBJ1-2; V gene: TRBV11-2; clone size: .; D gene: .; CDR3 protein: CASSLVRGGGYTF; CDR3 DNA: TGTGCCAGCAGCTTAGTAAGGGGTGGCGGCTACACCTTC
J gene: TRBJ1-4; V gene: TRBV6-5; clone size: .; D gene: .; CDR3 protein: CASSYSRDGNEKLFF; CDR3 DNA: TGTGCCAGCAGTTACTCGAGGGACGGTAATGAAAAACTGTTTTTT
J gene: TRBJ1-1; V gene: TRBV19; clone size: .; D gene: .; CDR3 protein: CASSIDRASEAFF; CDR3 DNA: TGTGCCAGTAGTATAGACAGGGCCTCTGAAGCTTTCTTT
J gene: TRBJ2-7; V gene: TRBV15; clone size: .; D gene: .; CDR3 protein: CATSSAGTVSYEQYF; CDR3 DNA: TGTGCCACCAGCTCAGCAGGCACCGTCTCCTACGAGCAGTACTTC
J gene: TRBJ1-2; V gene: TRBV6-5; clone size: .; D gene: TRBD1; CDR3 protein: CASWDRTQGGYTF; CDR3 DNA: TGTGCCAGCTGGGACAGGACCCAGGGTGGCTACACCTTC
J gene: TRBJ2-1; V gene: TRBV10-3; clone size: .; D gene: TRBD1; CDR3 protein: CAITTGGGDEQFF; CDR3 DNA: TGTGCCATCACGACAGGGGGCGGCGATGAGCAGTTCTTC
J gene: TRBJ2-2; V gene: TRBV18; clone size: .; D gene: .; CDR3 protein: CASSPLGGSHTGELFF; CDR3 DNA: TGTGCCAGCTCACCATTGGGGGGCTCGCACACCGGGGAGCTGTTTTTT
J gene: TRBJ1-2; V gene: TRBV19; clone size: .; D gene: .; CDR3 protein: CASSIGQGIRYGYTF; CDR3 DNA: TGTGCCAGTAGTATTGGCCAGGGGATTCGCTATGGCTACACCTTC
J gene: TRBJ1-4; V gene: TRBV9; clone size: .; D gene: .; CDR3 protein: CASSAQIATNEKLFF; CDR3 DNA: TGTGCCAGCAGCGCCCAAATTGCAACTAATGAAAAACTGTTTTTT
J gene: TRBJ2-3; V gene: TRBV2; clone size: .; D gene: .; CDR3 protein: CASSPLNGGGPDTQYF; CDR3 DNA: TGTGCCAGCAGCCCCTTGAACGGTGGGGGACCAGATACGCAGTATTTT
J gene: TRBJ2-7; V gene: TRBV2; clone size: once; D gene: .; CDR3 protein: CASSERGFGLFEQYF; CDR3 DNA: TGTGCCAGCAGTGAACGCGGTTTTGGGTTGTTCGAGCAGTACTTC
J gene: TRBJ2-3; V gene: TRBV5-6; clone size: once; D gene: .; CDR3 protein: CASSLTRTSTDTQYF; CDR3 DNA: TGTGCCAGCAGCTTGACCCGTACAAGCACAGATACGCAGTATTTT
J gene: TRBJ2-7; V gene: TRBV6-6; clone size: .; D gene: TRBD1; CDR3 protein: CASSYTKTGDEQYF; CDR3 DNA: TGTGCCAGCAGTTACACTAAGACAGGGGACGAGCAGTACTTC
J gene: TRBJ2-5; V gene: TRBV4-2; clone size: .; D gene: TRBD1; CDR3 protein: CASSQGVRDRGNRQYF; CDR3 DNA: TGTGCCAGCAGCCAAGGAGTAAGAGACAGGGGGAATCGCCAGTACTTC
J gene: TRBJ2-3; V gene: TRBV4-2; clone size: .; D gene: TRBD2; CDR3 protein: CASSQAGAGGPTDTQYF; CDR3 DNA: TGTGCCAGCAGCCAAGCGGGAGCGGGGGGGCCCACAGATACGCAGTATTTT
J gene: TRBJ2-4; V gene: TRBV18; clone size: .; D gene: TRBD1; CDR3 protein: CASSLGTGQRRENIQYF; CDR3 DNA: TGTGCCAGCTCACTCGGGACAGGCCAACGACGGGAAAACATTCAGTACTTC
J gene: TRBJ1-1; V gene: TRBV18; clone size: .; D gene: .; CDR3 protein: CASSQQGANTEAFF; CDR3 DNA: TGTGCCAGCTCCCAACAGGGAGCGAACACTGAAGCTTTCTTT
J gene: TRBJ2-5; V gene: TRBV27; clone size: .; D gene: .; CDR3 protein: CASRGGGGYGTQYF; CDR3 DNA: TGTGCCAGCAGGGGCGGCGGAGGGTACGGGACCCAGTACTTC
J gene: TRBJ2-2; V gene: TRBV9; clone size: .; D gene: .; CDR3 protein: CASSGGSYTGELFF; CDR3 DNA: TGTGCCAGCAGCGGAGGCAGTTACACCGGGGAGCTGTTTTTT
J gene: TRBJ1-2; V gene: TRBV30; clone size: few; D gene: TRBD1; CDR3 protein: CAWSLGQGHGYTF; CDR3 DNA: TGTGCCTGGAGTCTGGGACAGGGGCATGGCTACACCTTC
J gene: TRBJ1-4; V gene: TRBV4-2; clone size: .; D gene: TRBD1; CDR3 protein: CASSQEGLGTGGGKLFF; CDR3 DNA: TGTGCCAGCAGCCAAGAAGGCCTAGGGACAGGGGGAGGAAAACTGTTTTTT
J gene: TRBJ2-1; V gene: TRBV7-2; clone size: .; D gene: .; CDR3 protein: CASSLAGALGSNEQFF; CDR3 DNA: TGTGCCAGCAGCTTAGCGGGGGCCCTAGGGAGTAATGAGCAGTTCTTC
J gene: TRBJ1-5; V gene: TRBV4-3; clone size: .; D gene: .; CDR3 protein: CASSQEVARPQHF; CDR3 DNA: TGCGCCAGCAGCCAAGAGGTGGCTAGGCCCCAGCATTTT
J gene: TRBJ2-7; V gene: TRBV10-2; clone size: once; D gene: TRBD2; CDR3 protein: CASSALASYEQYF; CDR3 DNA: TGCGCCAGCAGTGCACTAGCGTCCTACGAGCAGTACTTC
J gene: TRBJ2-2; V gene: TRBV24-1; clone size: few; D gene: .; CDR3 protein: CATRGNTGELFF; CDR3 DNA: TGTGCCACCAGGGGAAACACCGGGGAGCTGTTTTTT
J gene: TRBJ2-7; V gene: TRBV4-3; clone size: few; D gene: TRBD2; CDR3 protein: CASSQSRGGLSEQYF; CDR3 DNA: TGCGCCAGCAGCCAATCCCGGGGGGGCTTGAGTGAGCAGTACTTC
J gene: TRBJ1-4; V gene: TRBV5-5; clone size: .; D gene: TRBD1; CDR3 protein: CASSFRDRGRLATNEKLFF; CDR3 DNA: TGTGCCAGCAGCTTCCGGGACAGGGGGCGGTTAGCAACTAATGAAAAACTGTTTTTT
J gene: TRBJ1-2; V gene: TRBV10-1; clone size: .; D gene: .; CDR3 protein: CASSPGQNSGGYTF; CDR3 DNA: TGCGCCAGCAGCCCCGGACAGAACAGTGGTGGCTACACCTTC
J gene: TRBJ1-1; V gene: TRBV30; clone size: few; D gene: .; CDR3 protein: CALTTELNTEAFF; CDR3 DNA: TGTGCCTTGACAACTGAATTGAACACTGAAGCTTTCTTT
J gene: TRBJ2-3; V gene: TRBV5-1; clone size: .; D gene: .; CDR3 protein: CASSLVHSYTDTQYF; CDR3 DNA: TGCGCCAGCAGCTTGGTTCATTCCTACACAGATACGCAGTATTTT
J gene: TRBJ1-4; V gene: TRBV6-5; clone size: .; D gene: .; CDR3 protein: CASSYSFGQNEKLFF; CDR3 DNA: TGTGCCAGCAGCTACTCTTTTGGGCAGAACGAAAAACTGTTTTTT
J gene: TRBJ1-5; V gene: TRBV7-2; clone size: .; D gene: .; CDR3 protein: CASSSKGGAGPQHF; CDR3 DNA: TGTGCCAGCAGCTCCAAGGGGGGGGCAGGGCCCCAGCATTTT
J gene: TRBJ2-1; V gene: TRBV6-5; clone size: .; D gene: .; CDR3 protein: CASREISSYNEQFF; CDR3 DNA: TGTGCCAGCAGGGAGATTAGCTCCTACAATGAGCAGTTCTTC
J gene: TRBJ2-5; V gene: TRBV6-6; clone size: .; D gene: .; CDR3 protein: CASSHGGQETQYF; CDR3 DNA: TGTGCCAGCAGTCACGGCGGCCAAGAGACCCAGTACTTC
J gene: TRBJ1-1; V gene: TRBV2; clone size: .; D gene: .; CDR3 protein: CASSPQGGVNTEAFF; CDR3 DNA: TGTGCCAGCAGTCCACAGGGTGGGGTGAACACTGAAGCTTTCTTT
J gene: TRBJ2-7; V gene: TRBV6-2/TRBV6-3; clone size: .; D gene: TRBD2; CDR3 protein: CASSYSGRAVQYF; CDR3 DNA: TGTGCCAGCAGTTACTCGGGGAGGGCGGTGCAGTACTTC
J gene: TRBJ1-1; V gene: TRBV11-2; clone size: .; D gene: .; CDR3 protein: CASSLAGTAWKAFF; CDR3 DNA: TGTGCCAGCAGCTTAGCTGGCACAGCTTGGAAAGCTTTCTTT
J gene: TRBJ2-5; V gene: TRBV6-6; clone size: .; D gene: .; CDR3 protein: CASSYGVSGETQYF; CDR3 DNA: TGTGCCAGCAGTTACGGGGTGAGCGGAGAGACCCAGTACTTC
J gene: TRBJ1-3; V gene: TRBV30; clone size: few; D gene: .; CDR3 protein: CAWKASGNTIYF; CDR3 DNA: TGTGCCTGGAAGGCCAGTGGAAACACCATATATTTT
J gene: TRBJ1-2; V gene: TRBV5-1; clone size: .; D gene: .; CDR3 protein: CASSLMTGNYGYTF; CDR3 DNA: TGCGCCAGCAGCTTGATGACAGGCAACTATGGCTACACCTTC
J gene: TRBJ1-2; V gene: TRBV12-5; clone size: .; D gene: .; CDR3 protein: CASGLYSNYGYTF; CDR3 DNA: TGTGCTAGTGGTTTGTACAGTAACTATGGCTACACCTTC
J gene: TRBJ2-7; V gene: TRBV11-2; clone size: .; D gene: .; CDR3 protein: CASRQPGASYEQYF; CDR3 DNA: TGTGCCAGCAGACAGCCCGGGGCCTCCTACGAGCAGTACTTC
J gene: TRBJ1-5; V gene: TRBV7-8; clone size: .; D gene: .; CDR3 protein: CASSPDSSNQPQHF; CDR3 DNA: TGTGCCAGCAGCCCAGACAGCAGCAATCAGCCCCAGCATTTT
J gene: TRBJ1-1; V gene: TRBV13; clone size: .; D gene: .; CDR3 protein: CASSSEQREAFF; CDR3 DNA: TGTGCCAGCAGCTCAGAACAGAGGGAAGCTTTCTTT
J gene: TRBJ2-3; V gene: TRBV9; clone size: .; D gene: .; CDR3 protein: CASSAQEGIPPDTQYF; CDR3 DNA: TGTGCCAGCAGCGCGCAGGAGGGGATCCCACCAGATACGCAGTATTTT
J gene: TRBJ1-2; V gene: TRBV7-8; clone size: .; D gene: .; CDR3 protein: CASSPRGGDYGYTF; CDR3 DNA: TGTGCCAGCAGCCCTCGGGGGGGCGACTATGGCTACACCTTC
J gene: TRBJ2-7; V gene: TRBV9; clone size: .; D gene: TRBD2; CDR3 protein: CASSVSGGLGNEQYF; CDR3 DNA: TGTGCCAGCAGCGTCAGCGGGGGGCTGGGGAACGAGCAGTACTTC
J gene: TRBJ2-5; V gene: TRBV7-2; clone size: .; D gene: TRBD1; CDR3 protein: CASSNPGGWGETQYF; CDR3 DNA: TGTGCCAGCAGCAATCCAGGGGGCTGGGGGGAGACCCAGTACTTC
J gene: TRBJ2-6; V gene: TRBV19; clone size: .; D gene: .; CDR3 protein: CASTKSGANVLTF; CDR3 DNA: TGTGCCAGTACTAAGTCTGGGGCCAACGTCCTGACTTTC
J gene: TRBJ1-1; V gene: TRBV19; clone size: .; D gene: .; CDR3 protein: CASSKEDTEAFF; CDR3 DNA: TGTGCCAGTAGTAAGGAAGACACTGAAGCTTTCTTT
J gene: TRBJ2-5; V gene: TRBV7-8; clone size: .; D gene: TRBD2; CDR3 protein: CASSLVLAGAVDGETQYF; CDR3 DNA: TGTGCCAGCAGCTTAGTACTAGCGGGGGCGGTAGACGGAGAGACCCAGTACTTC
J gene: TRBJ2-7; V gene: TRBV10-1; clone size: .; D gene: TRBD2; CDR3 protein: CASRFRTSGGWYEQYF; CDR3 DNA: TGCGCCAGCAGATTTCGGACTAGCGGGGGTTGGTACGAGCAGTACTTC
J gene: TRBJ2-3; V gene: TRBV6-6; clone size: .; D gene: .; CDR3 protein: CASSFRQTSTDTQYF; CDR3 DNA: TGTGCCAGCAGTTTTCGGCAGACTAGCACAGATACGCAGTATTTT
J gene: TRBJ2-5; V gene: TRBV5-1; clone size: .; D gene: TRBD2; CDR3 protein: CASRPGLATLQETQYF; CDR3 DNA: TGCGCCAGCAGACCGGGACTAGCGACACTTCAAGAGACCCAGTACTTC